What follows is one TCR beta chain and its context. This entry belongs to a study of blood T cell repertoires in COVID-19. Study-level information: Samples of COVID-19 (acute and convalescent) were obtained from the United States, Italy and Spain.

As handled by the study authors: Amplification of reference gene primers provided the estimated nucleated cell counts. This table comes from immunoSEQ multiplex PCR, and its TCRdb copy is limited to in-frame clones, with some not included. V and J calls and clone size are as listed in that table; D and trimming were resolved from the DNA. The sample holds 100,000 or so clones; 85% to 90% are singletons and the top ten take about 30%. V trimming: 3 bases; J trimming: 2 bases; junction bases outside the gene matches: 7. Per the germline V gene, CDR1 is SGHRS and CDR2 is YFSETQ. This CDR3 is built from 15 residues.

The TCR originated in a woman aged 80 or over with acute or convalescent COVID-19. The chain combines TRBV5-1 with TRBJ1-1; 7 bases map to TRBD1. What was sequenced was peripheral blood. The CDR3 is CASSSGDSTNTEAFF. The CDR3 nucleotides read TGCGCCAGCAGCTCGGGGGACAGTACTAACACTGAAGCTTTCTTT. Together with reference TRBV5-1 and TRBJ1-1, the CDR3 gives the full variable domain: KAGVTQTPRYLIKTRGQQVTLSCSPISGHRSVSWYQQTPGQGLQFLFEYFSETQRNKGNFPGRFSGRQFSNSRSEMNVSTLELGDSALYLCASSSGDSTNTEAFFGQGTRLTVV.